One sample yielded the 23 T cell receptor beta chains listed below, sequenced in a study of beta chain features in type 1 diabetes. Study-wide findings and caveats: Within each of all four CD4+ subsets, Type 1 diabetes patients had TCRB CDR3s that were moderately but significantly shorter.

Since all of the isolated RNA was reverse transcribed, expressed TCRB transcripts were what got sequenced. This table comes from immunoSEQ multiplex PCR, and its TCRdb copy is limited to in-frame clones, with some not included. The data show under 350,000 clones, roughly an eighth seen once. No antigen has been assigned to these receptors. The specimen was naive CD4+ T cells from blood. These receptors were collected from a man aged 30-40 years with type 1 diabetes.

This CDR3 reads CASSPRGQPQHF. CDR3 DNA: TGTGCCAGTAGTCCCCGGGGGCAGCCCCAGCATTTT. This chain uses TRBV19 with TRBJ1-5, with TRBD1 as a possible D gene (5 bases). This CDR3 is built from 12 residues. Germline V CDR1 and CDR2: LNHDA, SQIVND (reference sequence). With 5 bases removed from V and 7 bases from J, the gap between germline ends came to 9 bases.

This clone was picked up a small number of times. V usage is TRBV29-1 and J usage is TRBJ2-3; the D is unclear. This CDR3 spans 12 amino acids. Germline-derived CDR1 and CDR2 are SQVTM and ANQGSEA. The germline V and J ends were trimmed by 4 bases and 0 bases, with 5 bases remaining between them. The CDR3 DNA follows: TGCAGCGTTGTCGTCAGCACAGATACGCAGTATTTT. Protein sequence: CSVVVSTDTQYF.

This clone was counted between two and nine times. The J gene is TRBJ1-5, the V gene TRBV19, with 7 bases lining up with TRBD1. With 5 bases clipped from V and 9 bases from J, the junction kept 10 bases outside the gene matches. Germline V gene lookup returns CDR1 LNHDA and CDR2 SQIVND (reference sequence). CDR3 length equals 14 residues. The CDR3 DNA follows: TGTGCCAGTAGTCCAAGACAGGGCTTGAGGCCCCAGCATTTT. Protein: CASSPRQGLRPQHF.

J is TRBJ1-5 and V is TRBV30; D is uncertain. V was pared by 0 bases and J by 5 bases, with 11 bases between. This CDR3 is 14 amino acids long. Germline-derived CDR1 and CDR2 are GTSNPN and SVGIG (reference sequence). This CDR3 is CAWSVQLGDQPQHF. In nucleotides, the CDR3 is TGTGCCTGGAGTGTACAACTCGGGGATCAGCCCCAGCATTTT.

In this sample, this clone turned up a few times. The rearrangement links TRBV18 to TRBJ1-5; 8 bases agree with TRBD1. V was clipped by 3 bases and J by 6 bases; unmatched bases: 4. Germline CDR1 and CDR2: KGHSH and LQKENI. The CDR3 has 14 amino acids. CDR3: CASSPSGGSQPQHF. The CDR3 DNA reads as TGTGCCAGCTCACCCTCAGGGGGCTCTCAGCCCCAGCATTTT.

This clone was recorded a few times. The CDR3 region has the DNA TGTGCCAGTAGTATCTGGTCCAGGGAACAGCCCCAGCATTTT. It encodes CASSIWSREQPQHF. The chain combines TRBV19 with TRBJ1-5; the D gene is possibly TRBD1 (5 bases). Germline V gene sequence: CDR1 LNHDA, CDR2 SQIVND (reference sequence). V was clipped by 3 bases and J by 7 bases, with 13 bases between them. The CDR3 is 14 amino acids.

The sample holds a few counts of this clone. This chain joins TRBV6-1 and TRBJ2-7; TRBD1 is a possible D gene (7 bases). The V end was cut by 10 bases, the J end by 2 bases, with 15 bases between. Germline CDR1 reads MNHNS; CDR2 reads SASEGT. The CDR3 consists of 13 residues. CDR3 sequence reads: CATKRGTAYEQYF. DNA for the CDR3: TGTGCCACCAAACGGGGGACAGCCTACGAGCAGTACTTC.

This chain links TRBV9 with TRBJ2-7; TRBD2 aligns across 10 bases. This CDR3 contains 18 residues. Germline V CDR1 and CDR2: SGDLS, YYNGEE. Trimming at V came to 0 bases and at J to 6 bases, leaving 15 bases not matched to a gene. The CDR3 here is CASSVATGASGSGLEQYF. For the CDR3, the DNA is TGTGCCAGCAGCGTAGCTACGGGGGCTAGCGGGAGCGGGCTCGAGCAGTACTTC.

This CDR3 is CASSPLPDTGELFF. CDR3 DNA sequence: TGTGCCAGCTCACCACTGCCGGACACCGGGGAGCTGTTTTTT. The genes are TRBV18 and TRBJ2-2; no definite D call. V was shortened by 1 base and J by 3 bases, with 6 bases between the two germline ends. This CDR3 has 14 amino acids. The germline V gene encodes CDR1 KGHSH and CDR2 LQKENI.

The CDR3 nucleotides are TGCAGTGCTCTATACACTGAAGCTTTCTTT. Its protein is CSALYTEAFF. The chain uses TRBV20-1 and TRBJ1-1; no definite D call. The CDR3 loop spans 10 amino acids. Trimming removed 5 bases from V and 3 bases from J, with 4 bases in between. Germline V gene data show CDR1 as DFQATT and CDR2 as SNEGSKA (reference sequence).

This clone appeared a few times. The chain links TRBV30 to TRBJ2-3; 7 bases match TRBD2. Germline V gene data show CDR1 as GTSNPN and CDR2 as SVGIG (reference sequence). This CDR3 region has 15 residues. The trim removed 1 base at V and 2 bases at J, leaving 6 bases unmatched. In nucleotides, the CDR3 is TGTGCCTGGAGTGATGGCGGGGGACTCACAGATACGCAGTATTTT. Translated: CAWSDGGGLTDTQYF.

V usage is TRBV7-2 and J usage is TRBJ1-1; 9 bases map to TRBD1. Germline CDR1 SGHTA, CDR2 FQGNSA. There are 15 residues in the CDR3. The trim removed 5 bases at V and 0 bases at J, leaving 4 bases unmatched. The CDR3 loop reads CASSTQGAMNTEAFF. The CDR3 DNA sequence: TGTGCCAGCAGCACACAGGGGGCAATGAACACTGAAGCTTTCTTT.

This clone was observed a handful of times. This sequence joins TRBV6-1 and TRBJ1-1, with D possibly matching TRBD1 (6 bases). CDR1 is MNHNS, CDR2 SASEGT, per germline. The CDR3 length is 13 residues. Trimming cost V 8 bases and J 0 bases, with 10 bases left between them. The chain's CDR3 is CASWGHLNTEAFF. DNA of the CDR3: TGTGCCAGCTGGGGACACTTGAACACTGAAGCTTTCTTT.

The CDR3 region has the DNA TGTGCCTGGAGTGCTTGGGACAGATCCTACGAGCAGTACTTC. Translating gives CAWSAWDRSYEQYF. The chain recombines TRBV30 with TRBJ2-7, with 7 bases matching TRBD1. The V segment lost 1 base and the J segment 1 base; nucleotides outside the gene matches: 4. In germline, CDR1 is GTSNPN, CDR2 SVGIG (reference sequence). The CDR3 contains 14 residues.

This clone has more than one count but fewer than ten. The chain employs TRBV11-1 and TRBJ2-7, with 7 bases fitting TRBD2. Germline trimming cut 3 bases from V and 2 bases from J; bases unmatched to any gene: 4. CDR1 and CDR2 (germline): SGHAT, FQDESV (reference sequence). CDR3 length equals 14 residues. As DNA, the CDR3 is TGTGCCAGCAGCTTTTTAGCGGGCCCCTACGAGCAGTACTTC. As protein: CASSFLAGPYEQYF.

This clone was seen a few times. The chain is built from TRBV2 and TRBJ2-3; 12 bases are a match to TRBD2. CDR1 is SNHLY, CDR2 FYNNEI, per germline. There are 16 residues in the CDR3. Trimming cost V 4 bases and J 2 bases; bases outside gene matches: 4. The CDR3, as DNA: TGTGCCAGCAGTGGAAGACTAGCGGGAGTCACAGATACGCAGTATTTT. Protein: CASSGRLAGVTDTQYF.

The CDR3 spells CASSQADFTGELFF. In nucleotides, the CDR3 is TGTGCCAGCAGCCAAGCGGACTTCACCGGGGAGCTGTTTTTT. The rearrangement joins TRBV4-2 to TRBJ2-2, with D possibly matching TRBD2 (5 bases). The germline V gene has CDR1 LGHNA and CDR2 YNFKEQ. With 1 base removed from V and 4 bases from J, the gap between germline ends came to 7 bases. This CDR3 has 14 amino acids.

The chain is built from TRBV15 and TRBJ2-1, with TRBD1 matching over 7 bases. CDR1 and CDR2 from the germline V gene are LNHNV and YYDKDF (reference sequence). The CDR3 loop spans 14 amino acids. After removal of 3 bases from V and 3 bases from J, the junction contained 2 bases not matched to a gene. CDR3 nucleotide sequence: TGTGCCACCAGCAGGAGGGGGCTCTACAATGAGCAGTTCTTC. It translates to CATSRRGLYNEQFF.

The table lists this clone with a few counts. The rearrangement uses TRBV4-3 and TRBJ1-2, with 8 bases that match TRBD1. Per the germline V gene, CDR1 is LGHNA and CDR2 is YSLEER. The CDR3 totals 15 residues. The trim removed 5 bases at V and 4 bases at J, leaving 9 bases unmatched. The CDR3 coding sequence is TGCGCCAGCAGCACAGCCGGGACAGGACCCTATGGCTACACCTTC. Amino acid sequence: CASSTAGTGPYGYTF.

The gene calls are TRBV5-1 and TRBJ2-5; TRBD2 agrees at 7 bases. Germline V lookup: CDR1 SGHRS, CDR2 YFSETQ. After removal of 4 bases from V and 2 bases from J, the junction contained 5 bases not matched to a gene. The CDR3 consists of 14 residues. Here the CDR3 DNA reads TGCGCCAGCAGCCCCAGACTAGCTCAAGAGACCCAGTACTTC. It specifies CASSPRLAQETQYF.

The chain links TRBV2 to TRBJ2-2; 7 bases match TRBD2. The CDR3 sequence is 15 residues long. With V trimmed by 3 bases and J by 5 bases, 6 bases remained unmatched. The germline V gene has CDR1 SNHLY and CDR2 FYNNEI. Here the CDR3 DNA reads TGTGCCAGCAGTGAGGGCGGGAGCTGGACCGGGGAGCTGTTTTTT. This translates into CASSEGGSWTGELFF. Complete variable domain (other parts from reference TRBV2 and TRBJ2-2): EPEVTQTPSHQVTQMGQEVILRCVPISNHLYFYWYRQILGQKVEFLVSFYNNEISEKSEIFDDQFSVERPDGSNFTLKIRSTKLEDSAMYFCASSEGGSWTGELFFGEGSRLTVL.

This chain links TRBV15 with TRBJ1-2, with D unclear. CDR1 and CDR2 (germline): LNHNV, YYDKDF (reference sequence). Trimming left V 0 bases short and J 8 bases short, with 10 bases between. The CDR3 is 13 residues long. The CDR3 region has the DNA TGTGCCACCAGCAGAGAACGAGGCTACGGCTACACCTTC. Translated: CATSRERGYGYTF.

This clone was picked up a small number of times. In DNA, the CDR3 is TGTGCCAGCTCACCGGGCTCCGCCGACCGAGAAGCTTTCTTT. Protein sequence: CASSPGSADREAFF. The V call is TRBV18, the J call TRBJ1-1; D is undetermined. Looked up from germline, CDR1 is KGHSH and CDR2 is LQKENI. Trimming shortened V by 3 bases and J by 8 bases, and 16 bases separated the two germline ends. CDR3 size: 14 residues.